These 25 T cell receptor beta chains were all obtained from the same sample, sequenced in a study of shared clonotypes between healthy human individuals. The table came from immunoSEQ multiplex PCR; TCRdb's copy has only in-frame clones and leaves some out. The sample lists a few million clones; around nine tenths were seen once. The sample consisted of naive CD4+ T cells sorted from blood. Subset given: CD45RA+ positively selected. All receptors derive from a man younger than 35 in good health.

V usage is TRBV28 and J usage is TRBJ2-3, with TRBD2 as a possible D gene (5 bases). The CDR3 has 15 amino acids. Trimming removed 3 bases at V and 1 base at J, with 11 bases between. CDR1 and CDR2 from the germline V gene are MDHEN and SYDVKM. The CDR3 region is CASSFTKLGTDTQYF. In nucleotides, the CDR3 is TGTGCCAGCAGTTTCACGAAACTAGGCACAGATACGCAGTATTTT.

The chain couples TRBV27 to TRBJ1-5; 9 bases fit TRBD1. The CDR3 runs to 14 residues. The V gene end was trimmed by 5 bases and the J gene end by 4 bases; junction bases not matched to a gene: 3. Germline-derived CDR1 and CDR2 are MNHEY and SMNVEV (reference sequence). The DNA for the CDR3 is TGTGCCAGCAGTGCGGGACAGGGTAATCAGCCCCAGCATTTT. Encoded protein: CASSAGQGNQPQHF.

This sequence joins TRBV10-3 and TRBJ2-7; 8 bases are a match to TRBD2. Per the germline V gene, CDR1 is ENHRY and CDR2 is SYGVKD. CDR3 size: 12 residues. With V trimmed by 10 bases and J by 7 bases, 9 bases remained unmatched. CDR3 sequence reads: CATTAGGGEQYF. The CDR3 DNA reads as TGTGCCACAACCGCGGGAGGAGGGGAGCAGTACTTC.

V gene TRBV6-5 combines with J gene TRBJ2-7, with TRBD2 matching 13 bases. Germline V gene data show CDR1 as MNHEY and CDR2 as SVGAGI. Unmatched junction bases numbered 4, after V lost 5 bases and J lost 3 bases. The CDR3 has 15 residues. The CDR3 region has the DNA TGTGCCAGCAGTCGCGGACTAGCGGGAGTCTACGAGCAGTACTTC. Protein sequence: CASSRGLAGVYEQYF.

This clone turned up a few times. The chain combines TRBV28 with TRBJ1-6; D perhaps matches TRBD1 (6 bases). Trimming pared 2 bases from V and 10 bases from J, leaving 12 bases between. Looked up from germline, CDR1 is MDHEN and CDR2 is SYDVKM. This CDR3 is 14 amino acids long. CDR3 loop: CASSLQGFWSPLHF. As DNA, the CDR3 is TGTGCCAGCAGTTTACAGGGGTTTTGGTCACCCCTCCACTTT. Filled out from reference TRBV28 and TRBJ1-6, the complete variable domain reads DVKVTQSSRYLVKRTGEKVFLECVQDMDHENMFWYRQDPGLGLRLIYFSYDVKMKEKGDIPEGYSVSREKKERFSLILESASTNQTSMYLCASSLQGFWSPLHFGNGTRLTVT.

This clone was observed a single time. V is TRBV15 and J is TRBJ2-7, with TRBD2 matching over 15 bases. There are 18 residues in the CDR3. Germline CDR1 LNHNV, CDR2 YYDKDF (reference sequence). With V trimmed by 2 bases and J by 3 bases, 8 bases remained unmatched. CDR3: CATSRKGLAGGLNYEQYF. As DNA, the CDR3 is TGTGCCACCAGCAGAAAGGGACTAGCGGGGGGACTAAACTACGAGCAGTACTTC. Full variable domain (remainder filled in from reference TRBV15 and TRBJ2-7): DAMVIQNPRYQVTQFGKPVTLSCSQTLNHNVMYWYQQKSSQAPKLLFHYYDKDFNNEADTPDNFQSRRPNTSFCFLDIRSPGLGDTAMYLCATSRKGLAGGLNYEQYFGPGTRLTVT.

The chain couples TRBV5-1 to TRBJ2-6; no reliable D call. CDR1 is SGHRS and CDR2 is YFSETQ in the germline V gene. Trimming removed 1 base from V and 0 bases from J, with 14 bases in between. The CDR3 sequence is 18 residues long. CDR3 nucleotides: TGCGCCAGCAGCTTGCATCCCGAGTTGAGCTCTGGGGCCAACGTCCTGACTTTC. This codes for CASSLHPELSSGANVLTF.

The chain carries TRBV6-5 and TRBJ1-2; a possible D gene is TRBD1 (6 bases). From germline, CDR1 is MNHEY and CDR2 SVGAGI. This CDR3 is 15 amino acids long. V lost 2 bases and J lost 2, with 12 bases in between. CDR3 bases: TGTGCCAGCAGTTACACCGTGGGGGCGAACTATGGCTACACCTTC. It is translated as CASSYTVGANYGYTF.

V gene TRBV7-8 combines with J gene TRBJ2-7, with TRBD2 as a possible D gene (5 bases). V was clipped by 5 bases and J by 3 bases, with 23 bases between them. The CDR3 runs 17 residues. The germline V gene encodes CDR1 SGHVS and CDR2 FQNEAQ. The CDR3, as DNA: TGTGCCAGCAGCATCCTCGCCGCGAGGGCGTCAGGCTACGAGCAGTACTTC. Translating it yields CASSILAARASGYEQYF.

This chain uses TRBV19 with TRBJ2-7, with a possible D match to TRBD2 (6 bases). There are 13 residues in the CDR3. V lost 4 bases and J 3 bases, leaving 10 bases between the germline ends. CDR1 and CDR2 (germline): LNHDA, SQIVND (reference sequence). CDR3 bases: TGTGCCAGTAGTACGGGAGATCGCTACGAGCAGTACTTC. It translates to CASSTGDRYEQYF.

As for this clone: The sample carries other DNA sequences with the same CDR3. The chain has TRBV5-1 and TRBJ2-5; D ambiguous. The CDR3 contains 14 residues. With 0 bases removed from V and 5 bases from J, the gap between germline ends came to 11 bases. CDR1 is SGHRS and CDR2 is YFSETQ in the germline V gene. CDR3 sequence (DNA): TGCGCCAGCAGCTTGGATCCCGGTGGGGAGACCCAGTACTTC. It specifies CASSLDPGGETQYF.

V usage is TRBV6-5 and J usage is TRBJ2-5; weak D call: TRBD1 (7 bases). The CDR3 totals 13 residues. Trimming cost V 4 bases and J 4 bases, with 10 bases left between them. Germline-derived CDR1 and CDR2 are MNHEY and SVGAGI. CDR3 in amino acids: CASSFQGGETQYF. In DNA, the CDR3 is TGTGCCAGCAGTTTCCAGGGGGGAGAGACCCAGTACTTC.

The chain combines TRBV18 with TRBJ2-1; tentative D call: TRBD2 (5 bases). Trimming shortened V by 0 bases and J by 0 bases, and 9 bases separated the two germline ends. The CDR3 is 16 amino acids. Germline V gene sequence: CDR1 KGHSH, CDR2 LQKENI. The CDR3 loop reads CASSPPSGLSYNEQFF. CDR3 coding DNA: TGTGCCAGCTCACCACCCTCAGGACTCTCCTACAATGAGCAGTTCTTC.

A word on this clone: The same CDR3 arises from other DNA sequences in this sample as well. The rearrangement uses TRBV28 and TRBJ1-2; tentative D call: TRBD1 (5 bases). Trimming stripped 6 bases from V and 5 bases from J, with 13 bases between. The V gene's germline CDR1 is MDHEN and CDR2 SYDVKM. This CDR3 comprises 13 residues. The CDR3 region has the DNA TGTGCCAGCAGCCCCGGTGGGGGGTATGGCTACACCTTC. Encoded protein: CASSPGGGYGYTF.

The CDR3 is CASSRDWKSTDTQYF. The CDR3 DNA reads as TGTGCCAGCAGCCGAGACTGGAAGAGCACAGATACGCAGTATTTT. This chain links TRBV11-2 with TRBJ2-3, with unresolved D. Between the trimmed V and J ends, which lost 5 bases and 0 bases, there was a span of 12 bases. CDR1 SGHAT and CDR2 FQNNGV come from the germline V gene. CDR3 size: 15 residues.

The chain links TRBV20-1 to TRBJ2-1; D not certain. Germline-derived CDR1 and CDR2 are DFQATT and SNEGSKA (reference sequence). This CDR3 comprises 11 residues. Trimming stripped 5 bases from V and 8 bases from J, with 10 bases between. The DNA for the CDR3 is TGCAGTGCTCCTGGCGACTATGAGCAGTTCTTC. Amino acid sequence: CSAPGDYEQFF.

The chain carries TRBV7-8 and TRBJ2-5, with TRBD2 identical over 13 bases. Per germline, CDR1 SGHVS and CDR2 FQNEAQ. There are 19 residues in the CDR3. J lost 3 bases, V lost 7 bases, and 17 bases had no gene match. In DNA form, the CDR3 reads TGTGCCAGCACCCTAGGGGGCAGGCTCGGACTAGCGGGGGAAGAGACCCAGTACTTC. Protein: CASTLGGRLGLAGEETQYF.

Written as DNA, the CDR3 is TGTGCCAGTAGTGCGCCCCGGACAGCTAGCAATCAGCCCCAGCATTTT. It translates to CASSAPRTASNQPQHF. The V call is TRBV19, the J call TRBJ1-5; maybe TRBD1 (6 bases). V lost 5 bases and J lost 0, with 14 bases in between. Germline CDR1 reads LNHDA; CDR2 reads SQIVND (reference sequence). The CDR3 spans 16 residues.

This clone was found a few times. This rearrangement joins TRBV2 to TRBJ1-2, with 7 bases fitting TRBD1. This CDR3 is built from 14 residues. J lost 4 bases, V lost 4 bases, and 6 bases had no gene match. The germline gives CDR1 SNHLY, CDR2 FYNNEI. CDR3 sequence: CASSAETGPYGYTF. The CDR3 DNA reads TGTGCCAGCAGTGCAGAGACAGGGCCCTATGGCTACACCTTC.

This clone was seen only once. The chain carries TRBV19 and TRBJ2-1, with 9 positions matching TRBD1. V lost 6 bases, J lost 7 bases, and 4 bases stayed unmatched. Germline lookup yields CDR1 LNHDA and CDR2 SQIVND (reference sequence). The CDR3 sequence is 13 residues long. CDR3 residues: CASRGQGENEQFF. The CDR3 DNA sequence: TGTGCCAGTAGGGGACAGGGTGAGAATGAGCAGTTCTTC. Using reference TRBV19 and TRBJ2-1 for the parts outside the CDR3, the full variable domain is DGGITQSPKYLFRKEGQNVTLSCEQNLNHDAMYWYRQDPGQGLRLIYYSQIVNDFQKGDIAEGYSVSREKKESFPLTVTSAQKNPTAFYLCASRGQGENEQFFGPGTRLTVL.

The chain combines TRBV19 with TRBJ2-1, with 8 bases fitting TRBD1. V was clipped by 5 bases and J by 8 bases; unmatched bases: 14. CDR3 size: 16 residues. The germline CDR1 and CDR2 sequences are LNHDA and SQIVND (reference sequence). The CDR3 DNA reads as TGTGCCAGTAGTGCACAGGGGGGAAAAACGTTTGATGAGCAGTTCTTC. As protein: CASSAQGGKTFDEQFF.

Notes on this clone: At the DNA level, this CDR3 is encoded by other sequences in the same sample as well. The chain is built from TRBV5-1 and TRBJ1-1; D is unclear. V was trimmed by 2 bases and J by 5 bases, leaving 7 bases between them. The CDR3 totals 12 residues. Germline V CDR1 and CDR2: SGHRS, YFSETQ. In nucleotides, the CDR3 is TGCGCCAGCAGCTTCGGTGGAACTGAAGCTTTCTTT. It specifies CASSFGGTEAFF.

This chain joins TRBV9 and TRBJ1-6; the D gene is possibly TRBD1 (5 bases). CDR3 length: 17 residues. Germline V gives CDR1 SGDLS, CDR2 YYNGEE. With 4 bases removed from V and 0 bases from J, the gap between germline ends came to 14 bases. CDR3 sequence: CASSPGTGSSYNSPLHF. CDR3 DNA: TGTGCCAGCAGCCCGGGGACGGGGAGCTCCTATAATTCACCCCTCCACTTT.

This clone was seen a single time. Other nucleotide sequences from this sample produce the same CDR3. This chain uses TRBV7-8 with TRBJ1-2; possibly TRBD1 for D (5 bases). This CDR3 is 13 amino acids long. V lost 3 bases, J lost 2 bases, and 7 bases lay in between. CDR1 and CDR2 from the germline V gene are SGHVS and FQNEAQ. CDR3 coding DNA: TGTGCCAGCAGCTTGGGACTGAACTATGGCTACACCTTC. Its translation is CASSLGLNYGYTF.

The chain employs TRBV5-4 and TRBJ2-1, with 7 positions matching TRBD1. CDR1 is SGHNT and CDR2 is YYREEE in the germline V gene (reference sequence). There are 15 residues in the CDR3. The V and J ends lost 4 bases and 5 bases, in that order; junction bases with no gene match: 9. CDR3 amino acids: CASSQSPTGNNEQFF. The DNA of the CDR3 is TGTGCCAGCAGCCAATCCCCGACAGGGAACAATGAGCAGTTCTTC.